These 3 T cell receptor beta chains were all obtained from the same sample, sequenced in a study of shared clonotypes between healthy human individuals (TCRdb year 2020). Libraries were made using the immunoSEQ multiplex PCR assay. Here the immuneACCESS table is served through TCRdb, limited to in-frame sequences with V and J called. Missing clones are a known gap in these copies; in checked studies unresolved V genes cover under half, and the rest lacks a known reason. Counted in this sample were around 2.1 million clones; 90% to 95% of them appeared once. The ten biggest clones cover roughly 1.7% of the sample. For the CD8 naive samples, CD45RO-negative cells were positively selected for CCR7, yielding a CD45RA+CCR7+ population from which TemRA cells were excluded. Input material: naive CD8+ T cells from PBMCs. In light of the paper, this sample's cell subset or site label describes: CD45RA+CCR7+. The receptors derive from a man aged 18 to 29 in good health. Some clones in this sample may be carry-over from other donors' samples.

V and J are TRBV28 and TRBJ2-1, with TRBD1 matching 8 bases. The germline V gene encodes CDR1 MDHEN and CDR2 SYDVKM. This CDR3 is built from 14 residues. The J segment lost 7 bases and the V segment lost 1 base, leaving 3 bases of the junction unmatched. The CDR3 region is CASSLLDRANEQFF. DNA for the CDR3: TGTGCCAGCAGTTTATTGGACAGGGCTAATGAGCAGTTCTTC.

CDR3 bases: TGTGCCAGTAAAACCGGGACAGGGTTCGACTATGGCTACACCTTC. Translation: CASKTGTGFDYGYTF. The chain is built from TRBV19 and TRBJ1-2, with TRBD1 matching 9 bases. The CDR3 spans 15 residues. Losses at the gene ends were 7 bases for V and 3 bases for J; bases not matched to a gene: 9. From germline, CDR1 is LNHDA and CDR2 SQIVND (reference sequence).

The chain combines TRBV28 with TRBJ2-1; 8 bases line up with TRBD2. With V trimmed by 5 bases and J by 4 bases, 10 bases remained unmatched. Germline V gene sequence: CDR1 MDHEN, CDR2 SYDVKM. The CDR3 is 16 amino acids. This chain's CDR3 is CASSPSSGSFYNEQFF. The CDR3 DNA sequence: TGTGCCAGCAGTCCCTCGAGCGGGAGTTTTTACAATGAGCAGTTCTTC.